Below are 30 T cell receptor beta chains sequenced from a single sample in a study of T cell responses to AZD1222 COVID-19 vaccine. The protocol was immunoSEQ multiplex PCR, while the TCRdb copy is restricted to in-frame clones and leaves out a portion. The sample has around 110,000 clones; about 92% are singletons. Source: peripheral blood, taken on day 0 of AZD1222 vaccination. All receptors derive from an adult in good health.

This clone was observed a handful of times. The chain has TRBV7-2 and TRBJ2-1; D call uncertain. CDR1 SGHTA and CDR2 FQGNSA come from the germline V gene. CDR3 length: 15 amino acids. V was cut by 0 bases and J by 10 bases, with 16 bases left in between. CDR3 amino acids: CASSLAPALDMEQFF. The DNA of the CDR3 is TGTGCCAGCAGCTTAGCACCAGCCTTGGATATGGAGCAGTTCTTC. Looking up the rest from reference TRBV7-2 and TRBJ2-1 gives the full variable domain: GAGVSQSPSNKVTEKGKDVELRCDPISGHTALYWYRQSLGQGLEFLIYFQGNSAPDKSGLPSDRFSAERTGGSVSTLTIQRTQQEDSAVYLCASSLAPALDMEQFFGPGTRLTVL.

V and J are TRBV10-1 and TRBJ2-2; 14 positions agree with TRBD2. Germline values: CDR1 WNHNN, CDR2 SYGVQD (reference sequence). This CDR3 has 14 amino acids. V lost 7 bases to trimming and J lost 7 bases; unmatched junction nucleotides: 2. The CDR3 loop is CASMGLAGDGELFF. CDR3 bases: TGCGCCAGCATGGGACTAGCGGGAGACGGGGAGCTGTTTTTT.

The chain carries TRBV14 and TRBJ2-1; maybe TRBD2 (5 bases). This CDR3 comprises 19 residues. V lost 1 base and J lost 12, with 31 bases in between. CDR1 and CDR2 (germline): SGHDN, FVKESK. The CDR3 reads CASSQVAMSRPREGRVQFF. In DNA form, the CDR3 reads TGTGCCAGCAGCCAAGTGGCAATGTCAAGGCCCCGGGAAGGAAGGGTGCAGTTCTTC.

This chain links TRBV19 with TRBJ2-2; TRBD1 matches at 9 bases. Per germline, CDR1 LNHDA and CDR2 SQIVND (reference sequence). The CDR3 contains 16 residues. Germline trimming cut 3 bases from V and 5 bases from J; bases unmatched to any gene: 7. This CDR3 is CASSMWGTGSTGELFF. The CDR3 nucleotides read TGTGCCAGTAGTATGTGGGGGACAGGGAGTACCGGGGAGCTGTTTTTT.

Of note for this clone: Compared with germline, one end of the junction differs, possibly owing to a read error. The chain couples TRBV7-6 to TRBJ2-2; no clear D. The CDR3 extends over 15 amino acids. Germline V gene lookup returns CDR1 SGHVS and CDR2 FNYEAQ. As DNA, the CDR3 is TGTGCCAGCAGTTTAGACACCTCGAACACCGGGGAGCTGTTTTTT. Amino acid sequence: CASSLDTSNTGELFF.

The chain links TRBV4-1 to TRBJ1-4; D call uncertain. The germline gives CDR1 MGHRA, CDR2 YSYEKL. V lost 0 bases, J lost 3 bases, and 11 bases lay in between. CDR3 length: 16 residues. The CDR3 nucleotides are TGCGCCAGCAGCCAAGAGAGGTATGCGGCTAATGAAAAACTGTTTTTT. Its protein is CASSQERYAANEKLFF.

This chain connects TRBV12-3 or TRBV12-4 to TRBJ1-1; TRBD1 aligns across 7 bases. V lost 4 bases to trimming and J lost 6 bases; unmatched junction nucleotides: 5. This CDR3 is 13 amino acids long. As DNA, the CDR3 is TGTGCCAGCAGTTCGGGACAGCTCGCTGAAGCTTTCTTT. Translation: CASSSGQLAEAFF.

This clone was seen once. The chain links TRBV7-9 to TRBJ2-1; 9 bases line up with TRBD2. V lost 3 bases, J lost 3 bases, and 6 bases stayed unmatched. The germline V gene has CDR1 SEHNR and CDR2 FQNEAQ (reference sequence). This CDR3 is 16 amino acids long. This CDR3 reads CASSFSAGGNYNEQFF. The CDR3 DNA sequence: TGTGCCAGCAGCTTCTCAGCGGGAGGTAACTACAATGAGCAGTTCTTC.

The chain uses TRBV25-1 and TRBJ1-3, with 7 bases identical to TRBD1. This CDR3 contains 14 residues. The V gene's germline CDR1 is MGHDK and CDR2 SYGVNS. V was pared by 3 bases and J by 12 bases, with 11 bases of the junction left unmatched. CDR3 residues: CASSDNDVGTVIYF. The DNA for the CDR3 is TGTGCCAGCAGTGATAACGATGTTGGGACAGTCATATATTTT. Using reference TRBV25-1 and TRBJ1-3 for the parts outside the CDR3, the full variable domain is EADIYQTPRYLVIGTGKKITLECSQTMGHDKMYWYQQDPGMELHLIHYSYGVNSTEKGDLSSESTVSRIRTEHFPLTLESARPSHTSQYLCASSDNDVGTVIYFGEGSWLTVV.

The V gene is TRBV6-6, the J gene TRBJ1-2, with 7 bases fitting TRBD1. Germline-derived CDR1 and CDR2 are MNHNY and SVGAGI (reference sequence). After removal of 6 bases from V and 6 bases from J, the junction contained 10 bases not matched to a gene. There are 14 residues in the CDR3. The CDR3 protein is CASRSTGAFDGYTF. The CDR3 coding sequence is TGTGCCAGCAGATCAACAGGGGCCTTTGATGGCTACACCTTC.

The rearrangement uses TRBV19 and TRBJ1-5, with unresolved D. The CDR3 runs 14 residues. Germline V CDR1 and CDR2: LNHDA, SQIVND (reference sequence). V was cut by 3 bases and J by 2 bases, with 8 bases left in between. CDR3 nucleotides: TGTGCCAGTAGTATTTTGGAAGGCAATCAGCCCCAGCATTTT. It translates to CASSILEGNQPQHF. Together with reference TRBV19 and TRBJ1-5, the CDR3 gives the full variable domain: DGGITQSPKYLFRKEGQNVTLSCEQNLNHDAMYWYRQDPGQGLRLIYYSQIVNDFQKGDIAEGYSVSREKKESFPLTVTSAQKNPTAFYLCASSILEGNQPQHFGDGTRLSIL.

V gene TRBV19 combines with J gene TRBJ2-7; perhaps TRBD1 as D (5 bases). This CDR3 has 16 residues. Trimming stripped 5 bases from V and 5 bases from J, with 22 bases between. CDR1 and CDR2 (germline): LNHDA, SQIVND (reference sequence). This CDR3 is CASSAVSGALIHEQYF. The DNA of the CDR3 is TGTGCCAGTAGTGCCGTAAGTGGGGCTCTTATCCACGAGCAGTACTTC.

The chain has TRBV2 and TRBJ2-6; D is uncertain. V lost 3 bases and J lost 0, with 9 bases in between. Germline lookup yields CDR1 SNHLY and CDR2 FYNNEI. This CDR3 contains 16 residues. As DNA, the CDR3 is TGTGCCAGCAGTGAGGGTCAGTACTCTGGGGCCAACGTCCTGACTTTC. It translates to CASSEGQYSGANVLTF.

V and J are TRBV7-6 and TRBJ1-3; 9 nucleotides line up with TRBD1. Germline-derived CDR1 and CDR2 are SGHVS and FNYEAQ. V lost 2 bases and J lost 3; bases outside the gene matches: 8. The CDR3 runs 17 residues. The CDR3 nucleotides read TGTGCCAGCAGCTTAATGAGCTGGGGACAGGGTGGAAACACCATATATTTT. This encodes CASSLMSWGQGGNTIYF.

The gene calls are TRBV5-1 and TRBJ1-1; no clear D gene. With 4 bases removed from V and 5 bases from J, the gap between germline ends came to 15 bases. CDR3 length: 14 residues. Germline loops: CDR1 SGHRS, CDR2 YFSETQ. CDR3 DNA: TGCGCCAGCAGCCTGACACTCGGGGAAACTGAAGCTTTCTTT. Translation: CASSLTLGETEAFF.

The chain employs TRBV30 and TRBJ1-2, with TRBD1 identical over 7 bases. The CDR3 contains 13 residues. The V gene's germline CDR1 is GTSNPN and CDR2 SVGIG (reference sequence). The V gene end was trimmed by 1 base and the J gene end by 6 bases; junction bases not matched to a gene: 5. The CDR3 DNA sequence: TGTGCCTGGAGTGATGGCAGGGGGAATGGCTACACCTTC. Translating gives CAWSDGRGNGYTF.

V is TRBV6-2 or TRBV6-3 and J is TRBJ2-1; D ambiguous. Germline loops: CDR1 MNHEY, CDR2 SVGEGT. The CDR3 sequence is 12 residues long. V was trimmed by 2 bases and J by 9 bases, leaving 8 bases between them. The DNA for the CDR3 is TGTGCCAGCAGTTACGGGCATTTTGAGCAGTTCTTC. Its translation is CASSYGHFEQFF.

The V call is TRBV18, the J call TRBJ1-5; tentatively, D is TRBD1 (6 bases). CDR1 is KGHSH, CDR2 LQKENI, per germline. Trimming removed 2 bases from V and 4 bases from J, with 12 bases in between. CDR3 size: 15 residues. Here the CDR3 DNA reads TGTGCCAGCTCACCAGGCAGGGGCGAAAATCAGCCCCAGCATTTT. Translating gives CASSPGRGENQPQHF.

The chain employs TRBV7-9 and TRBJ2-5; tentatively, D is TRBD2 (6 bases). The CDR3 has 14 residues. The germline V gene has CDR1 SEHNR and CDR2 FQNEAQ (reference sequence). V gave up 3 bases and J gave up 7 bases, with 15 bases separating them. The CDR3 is CASSFPSASVTQYF. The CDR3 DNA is TGTGCCAGCAGCTTTCCTTCGGCTAGCGTGACCCAGTACTTC.

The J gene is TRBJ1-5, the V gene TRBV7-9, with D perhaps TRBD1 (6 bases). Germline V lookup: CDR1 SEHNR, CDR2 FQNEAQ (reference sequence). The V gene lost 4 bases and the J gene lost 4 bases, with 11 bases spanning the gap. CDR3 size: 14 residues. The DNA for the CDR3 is TGTGCCAGCAGCTCAGGGGTAGGGAATCAGCCCCAGCATTTT. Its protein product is CASSSGVGNQPQHF.

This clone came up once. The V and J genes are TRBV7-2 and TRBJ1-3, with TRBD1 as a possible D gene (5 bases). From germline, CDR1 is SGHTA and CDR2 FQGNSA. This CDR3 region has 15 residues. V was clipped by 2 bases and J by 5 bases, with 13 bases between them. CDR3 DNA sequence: TGTGCCAGCAGCTTAAGGGCAGGGCAGAGAAACACCATATATTTT. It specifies CASSLRAGQRNTIYF.

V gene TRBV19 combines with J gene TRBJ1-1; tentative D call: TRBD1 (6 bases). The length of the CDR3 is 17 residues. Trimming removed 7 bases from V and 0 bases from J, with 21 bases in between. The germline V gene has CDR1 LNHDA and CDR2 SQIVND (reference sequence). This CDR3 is CASTIPGEWGVNTEAFF. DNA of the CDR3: TGTGCCAGTACCATACCAGGGGAATGGGGTGTGAACACTGAAGCTTTCTTT.

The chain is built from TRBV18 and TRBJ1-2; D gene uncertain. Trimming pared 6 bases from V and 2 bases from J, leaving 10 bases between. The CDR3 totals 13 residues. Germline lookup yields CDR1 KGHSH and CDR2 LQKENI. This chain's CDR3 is CASSLDRNYGYTF. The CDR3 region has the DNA TGTGCCAGCTCCCTAGACCGAAACTATGGCTACACCTTC. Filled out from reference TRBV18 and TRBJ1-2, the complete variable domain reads NAGVMQNPRHLVRRRGQEARLRCSPMKGHSHVYWYRQLPEEGLKFMVYLQKENIIDESGMPKERFSAEFPKEGPSILRIQQVVRGDSAAYFCASSLDRNYGYTFGSGTRLTVV.

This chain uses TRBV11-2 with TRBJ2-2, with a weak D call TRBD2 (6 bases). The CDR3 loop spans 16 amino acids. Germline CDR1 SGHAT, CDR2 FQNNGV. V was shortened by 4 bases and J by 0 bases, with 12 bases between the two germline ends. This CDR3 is CASSCGDCPNTGELFF. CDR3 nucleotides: TGTGCCAGCAGCTGTGGGGACTGCCCGAACACCGGGGAGCTGTTTTTT.

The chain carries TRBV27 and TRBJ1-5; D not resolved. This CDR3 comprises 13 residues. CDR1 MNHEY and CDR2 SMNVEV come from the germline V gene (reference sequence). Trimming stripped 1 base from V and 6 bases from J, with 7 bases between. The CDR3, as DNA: TGTGCCAGCAGTTTATGGGCGACTCAGCCCCAGCATTTT. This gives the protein CASSLWATQPQHF.

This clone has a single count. CDR3 region: CASSVTSGRLDEQYF. In nucleotides, the CDR3 is TGTGCCAGCAGCGTAACTAGCGGGAGGCTGGACGAGCAGTACTTC. The chain couples TRBV9 to TRBJ2-7; 12 bases match TRBD2. The germline gives CDR1 SGDLS, CDR2 YYNGEE. This CDR3 contains 15 residues. Trimming took 1 base from V and 5 from J; bases not matched to a gene: 4.

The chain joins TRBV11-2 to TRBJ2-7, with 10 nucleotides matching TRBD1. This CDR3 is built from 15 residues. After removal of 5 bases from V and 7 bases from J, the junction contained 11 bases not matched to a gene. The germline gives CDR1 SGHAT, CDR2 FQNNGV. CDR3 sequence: CASSKGQGGTAEQYF. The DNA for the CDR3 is TGTGCCAGCAGCAAAGGACAGGGGGGCACGGCGGAGCAGTACTTC.

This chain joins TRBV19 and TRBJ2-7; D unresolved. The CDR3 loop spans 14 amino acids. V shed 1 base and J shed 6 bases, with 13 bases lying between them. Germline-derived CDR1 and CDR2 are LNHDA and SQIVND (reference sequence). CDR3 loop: CASSIGQTWVEQYF. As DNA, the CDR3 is TGTGCCAGTAGTATAGGGCAGACCTGGGTCGAGCAGTACTTC.

The CDR3 sequence: CASSPPGRGYEQYF. The CDR3 nucleotides read TGTGCCAGCAGCCCGCCCGGGCGAGGTTACGAGCAGTACTTC. The gene calls are TRBV7-9 and TRBJ2-7, with D unclear. Germline V gene sequence: CDR1 SEHNR, CDR2 FQNEAQ (reference sequence). Trimming left V 5 bases short and J 4 bases short, with 15 bases between. The CDR3 contains 14 residues.

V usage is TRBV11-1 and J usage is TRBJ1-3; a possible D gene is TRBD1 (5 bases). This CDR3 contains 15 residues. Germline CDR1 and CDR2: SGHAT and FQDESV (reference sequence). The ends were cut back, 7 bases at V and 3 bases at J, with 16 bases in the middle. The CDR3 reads CASTIGQGHGNTIYF. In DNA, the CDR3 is TGTGCCAGCACCATCGGACAAGGACATGGAAACACCATATATTTT.